The sequence of this T cell receptor (beta chain) was determined in a study of blood T cell repertoires in COVID-19. On the study more broadly: Researchers got acute and convalescent COVID-19 samples from the United States, Italy and Spain. T cells, B-cell-depleted T cells, or PBMCs supplied cDNA or gDNA.

The CDR3 spans 15 residues. CDR1 is SSHAT and CDR2 is FNYEAQ in the germline V gene (reference sequence). Unmatched junction bases numbered 6, after V lost 5 bases and J lost 4 bases. Here immunoSEQ multiplex PCR was the method, and the copy in TCRdb shows in-frame clones only, minus some. In the table there are 100,000 to 130,000 clones, more than 70% of which are singletons. This receptor was obtained from a man aged 45-60 years with active or convalescent COVID-19. This chain connects TRBV7-7 to TRBJ2-3; 10 bases match TRBD2. Sequencing was done on a sample of peripheral blood. CDR3 in amino acids: CASSPSGSWADTQYF. The CDR3 nucleotides are TGTGCCAGCAGCCCTAGCGGGAGTTGGGCAGATACGCAGTATTTT. The entire variable domain, with the rest obtained from reference TRBV7-7 and TRBJ2-3, is as follows: GAGVSQSPRYKVTKRGQDVTLRCDPISSHATLYWYQQALGQGPEFLTYFNYEAQPDKSGLPSDRFSAERPEGSISTLTIQRTEQRDSAMYRCASSPSGSWADTQYFGPGTRLTVL.